This TCR beta chain was captured by sequencing in a study of blood T cell repertoires in COVID-19. For the study at large: PBMCs, B-cell-depleted T cells, or T cells were the source of the cDNA or gDNA that made up the material.

This clone has a handful of counts. Using immunoSEQ multiplex PCR, the repertoire was profiled, and TCRdb retains in-frame clones only, with some absent. Here the sample spans 100,000 or so clones, roughly 82% being singletons. The V gene's germline CDR1 is SGHDN and CDR2 FVKESK. Germline trimming cut 0 bases from V and 4 bases from J; bases unmatched to any gene: 5. This CDR3 has 17 amino acids. The chain joins TRBV14 to TRBJ2-2, with TRBD2 identical over 10 bases. This TCR derives from a man older than 75 with acute or convalescent COVID-19. Sequenced sample: peripheral blood. For the CDR3, the DNA is TGTGCCAGCAGCCAAGACCAAAGCGGGAGGGTCACCGGGGAGCTGTTTTTT. Its translation is CASSQDQSGRVTGELFF.